One and the same sample provided the 13 T cell receptor beta chains below, sequenced in a study of control samples from healthy donors and cancer patients. Profiled with immunoSEQ multiplex PCR; TCRdb holds only in-frame clones, not every one. The sample yields around 150,000 clones, 80% to 90% seen once. Sequencing input: blood. These receptors all stem from a young man in good health.

This chain connects TRBV29-1 to TRBJ1-2; D is perhaps TRBD1 (5 bases). With 4 bases removed from V and 8 bases from J, the gap between germline ends came to 17 bases. Per the germline V gene, CDR1 is SQVTM and CDR2 is ANQGSEA. This CDR3 has 13 residues. The CDR3: CSVVGWDSPGYTF. CDR3 nucleotide sequence: TGCAGCGTTGTTGGGTGGGACTCCCCGGGCTACACCTTC.

This chain joins TRBV5-8 and TRBJ1-2; no reliable D call. The germline V and J ends were trimmed by 0 bases and 2 bases, with 5 bases remaining between them. The CDR3 is 13 amino acids. Per germline, CDR1 SGHTS and CDR2 YDEGEE. The CDR3 sequence is CASSLASNYGYTF. CDR3 coding DNA: TGTGCCAGCAGCTTGGCCTCGAACTATGGCTACACCTTC.

The chain employs TRBV7-6 and TRBJ1-3; no firm D call. CDR3 size: 16 residues. Germline V gives CDR1 SGHVS, CDR2 FNYEAQ. V lost 0 bases and J 0 bases, leaving 9 bases between the germline ends. The CDR3 DNA follows: TGTGCCAGCAGCTTAGCAGGAGATCCCTCTGGAAACACCATATATTTT. This codes for CASSLAGDPSGNTIYF.

V and J are TRBV28 and TRBJ2-3; D is unclear. This CDR3 is built from 15 residues. The germline gives CDR1 MDHEN, CDR2 SYDVKM. Trimming removed 2 bases at V and 2 bases at J, with 11 bases between. The CDR3 nucleotides are TGTGCCAGCAGTTTAAGGCAGGATTCCACAGATACGCAGTATTTT. Translated: CASSLRQDSTDTQYF. The full variable domain, completed using reference TRBV28 and TRBJ2-3, is DVKVTQSSRYLVKRTGEKVFLECVQDMDHENMFWYRQDPGLGLRLIYFSYDVKMKEKGDIPEGYSVSREKKERFSLILESASTNQTSMYLCASSLRQDSTDTQYFGPGTRLTVL.

V is TRBV7-2 and J is TRBJ2-2, with D possibly TRBD2 on 6 matching bases. Germline V CDR1 and CDR2: SGHTA, FQGNSA. The CDR3 is 16 residues long. V was trimmed by 1 base and J by 1 base, leaving 10 bases between them. The CDR3, as DNA: TGTGCCAGCAGCTTAGTGGAGGGGCTGAACACCGGGGAGCTGTTTTTT. Protein: CASSLVEGLNTGELFF. The full variable domain, completed using reference TRBV7-2 and TRBJ2-2, is GAGVSQSPSNKVTEKGKDVELRCDPISGHTALYWYRQSLGQGLEFLIYFQGNSAPDKSGLPSDRFSAERTGGSVSTLTIQRTQQEDSAVYLCASSLVEGLNTGELFFGEGSRLTVL.

This sequence joins TRBV7-2 and TRBJ2-2; no clear D gene. Trimming stripped 1 base from V and 5 bases from J, with 2 bases between. This CDR3 region has 12 residues. Germline CDR1 SGHTA, CDR2 FQGNSA. In DNA, the CDR3 is TGTGCCAGCAGCTTAGATACCGGGGAGCTGTTTTTT. Its translation: CASSLDTGELFF.

This clone was detected only a few times. The chain joins TRBV5-1 to TRBJ1-3; D is perhaps TRBD1 (6 bases). The CDR3 is 16 amino acids. V lost 4 bases and J 3 bases, leaving 17 bases between the germline ends. Germline CDR1 SGHRS, CDR2 YFSETQ. This chain's CDR3 is CASSPRPTGIGNTIYF. The CDR3 region has the DNA TGCGCCAGCAGCCCCCGCCCCACAGGGATTGGAAACACCATATATTTT. The entire variable domain, with the rest obtained from reference TRBV5-1 and TRBJ1-3, is as follows: KAGVTQTPRYLIKTRGQQVTLSCSPISGHRSVSWYQQTPGQGLQFLFEYFSETQRNKGNFPGRFSGRQFSNSRSEMNVSTLELGDSALYLCASSPRPTGIGNTIYFGEGSWLTVV.

The chain combines TRBV4-2 with TRBJ2-3; 11 nucleotides align to TRBD2. The germline CDR1 and CDR2 sequences are LGHNA and YNFKEQ. The CDR3 has 16 amino acids. Trimming removed 1 base from V and 3 bases from J; junction bases left unmatched: 3. The CDR3 DNA sequence: TGTGCCAGCAGCCAAGTTCTAGCGGGGGGAACAGATACGCAGTATTTT. It encodes CASSQVLAGGTDTQYF.

This chain links TRBV6-5 with TRBJ2-6, with D maybe TRBD2 (6 bases). The CDR3 consists of 16 residues. Trimming shortened V by 2 bases and J by 2 bases, and 10 bases separated the two germline ends. Germline lookup yields CDR1 MNHEY and CDR2 SVGAGI. CDR3 coding DNA: TGTGCCAGCAGTTACAACAGGAGGGCTGGGGCCAACGTCCTGACTTTC. Translating it yields CASSYNRRAGANVLTF.

CDR3 DNA: TGTGCCAGCAGCCAAGCGAGGCAGGCGGCCTACAATGAGCAGTTCTTC. Its protein is CASSQARQAAYNEQFF. The chain has TRBV3-1 (or the pseudogene TRBV3-2) and TRBJ2-1; D not certain. The CDR3 runs to 16 residues. Per the germline V gene, CDR1 is LGHDT and CDR2 is YNNKEL (reference sequence). The germline V and J ends were trimmed by 1 base and 2 bases, with 12 bases remaining between them.

The chain combines TRBV29-1 with TRBJ2-7; D gene unclear. The germline V and J ends were trimmed by 7 bases and 2 bases, with 12 bases remaining between them. The CDR3 totals 12 residues. The V gene's germline CDR1 is SQVTM and CDR2 ANQGSEA. CDR3 sequence: CSAWTAAYEQYF. The CDR3 bases are TGCAGCGCTTGGACGGCGGCCTACGAGCAGTACTTC.

This chain links TRBV5-8 with TRBJ1-2; D gene unclear. This CDR3 has 14 amino acids. The V end lost 4 bases, the J end lost 1 base, and 11 bases lay between the germline ends. Germline V gene lookup returns CDR1 SGHTS and CDR2 YDEGEE. In DNA form, the CDR3 reads TGTGCCAGCAGCAAAGACCTGGATAACTATGGCTACACCTTC. Translated, it gives CASSKDLDNYGYTF.

This chain links TRBV14 with TRBJ2-7; a weak D match, TRBD1 (5 bases). V lost 1 base to trimming and J lost 5 bases, with 18 bases between them. This CDR3 is 16 amino acids long. CDR1 is SGHDN and CDR2 is FVKESK in the germline V gene. CDR3 in DNA: TGTGCCAGCAGCCAAGGGCGCTGGGGCCAAAGGAACGAGCAGTACTTC. Its translation: CASSQGRWGQRNEQYF.